This TCR beta chain emerged from a study of CD8 T cells in ankylosing spondylitis. Study-wide results and limits: Several highly homologous variants made up a TCR beta motif, and this motif appeared characteristic of ankylosing spondylitis blood.

V was pared by 0 bases and J by 2 bases, with 11 bases between. The CDR3 spans 16 residues. In germline, CDR1 is LGHNT, CDR2 FRNRAP. Concerning this clonotype itself: The antigen is unknown.

TCRdb reprocessed the 5' RACE reads with MiXCR, giving one entry per CDR3 protein. In the table there are some 700,000 distinct CDR3 sequences, around 20% of which are singletons. The TCR was taken from a male donor with ankylosing spondylitis. Source material: blood, either unsorted or a sorted T cell fraction (not recorded which). This sequence joins TRBV12-5 and TRBJ1-3, with D hard to call. The CDR3 here is CASGLVSLAAGNTIYF. The DNA for the CDR3 is TGTGCTAGTGGTTTGGTGTCTCTGGCAGCTGGAAACACCATATATTTT.